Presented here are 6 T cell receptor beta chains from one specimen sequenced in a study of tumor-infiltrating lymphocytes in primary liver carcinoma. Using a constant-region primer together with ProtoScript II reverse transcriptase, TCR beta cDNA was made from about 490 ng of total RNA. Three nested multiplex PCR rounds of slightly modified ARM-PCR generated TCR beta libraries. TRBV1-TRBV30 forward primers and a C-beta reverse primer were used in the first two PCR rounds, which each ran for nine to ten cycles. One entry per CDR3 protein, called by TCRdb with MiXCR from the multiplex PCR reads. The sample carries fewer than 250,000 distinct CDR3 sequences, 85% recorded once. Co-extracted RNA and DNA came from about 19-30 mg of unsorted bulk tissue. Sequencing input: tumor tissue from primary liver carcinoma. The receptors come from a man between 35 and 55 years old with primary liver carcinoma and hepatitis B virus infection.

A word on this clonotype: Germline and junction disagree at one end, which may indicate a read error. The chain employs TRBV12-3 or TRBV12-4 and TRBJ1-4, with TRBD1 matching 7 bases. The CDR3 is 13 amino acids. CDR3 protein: CAGSTSGTEQLFF. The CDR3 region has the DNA TGTGCCGGCAGTACCTCCGGGACAGAACAACTGTTTTTT.

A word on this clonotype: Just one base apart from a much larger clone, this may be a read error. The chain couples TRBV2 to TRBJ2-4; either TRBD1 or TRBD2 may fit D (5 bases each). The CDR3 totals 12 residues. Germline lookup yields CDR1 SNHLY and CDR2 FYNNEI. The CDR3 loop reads CGSSVVGDVQYF. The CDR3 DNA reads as TGTGGCAGCAGTGTGGTTGGGGACGTTCAGTACTTC.

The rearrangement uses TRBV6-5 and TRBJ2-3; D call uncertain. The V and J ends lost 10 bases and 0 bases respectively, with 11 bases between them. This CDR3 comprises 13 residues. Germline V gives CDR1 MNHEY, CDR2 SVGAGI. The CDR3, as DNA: TGTGCCACCTCGGTTCAAAGCACAGATACGCAGTATTTT. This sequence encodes CATSVQSTDTQYF.

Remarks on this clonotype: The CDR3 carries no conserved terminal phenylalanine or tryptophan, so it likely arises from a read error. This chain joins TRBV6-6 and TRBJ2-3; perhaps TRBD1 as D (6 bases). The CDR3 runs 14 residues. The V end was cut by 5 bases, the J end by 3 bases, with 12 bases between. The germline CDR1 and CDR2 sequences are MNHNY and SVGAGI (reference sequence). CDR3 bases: TGTGCCAGCAGTGTACAGGGAGCAACAGATACGCAGTATTAT. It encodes CASSVQGATDTQYY.

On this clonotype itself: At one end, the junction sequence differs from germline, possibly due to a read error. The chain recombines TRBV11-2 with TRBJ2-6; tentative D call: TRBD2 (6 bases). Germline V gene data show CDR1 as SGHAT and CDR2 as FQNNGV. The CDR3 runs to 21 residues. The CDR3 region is CAGSMGGDKGIYLSGADVLTF. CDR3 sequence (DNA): TGTGCCGGCAGCATGGGGGGAGACAAGGGCATTTACCTCTCTGGGGCCGACGTCCTGACTTTC.

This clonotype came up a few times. The CDR3: CASSGPEGGNYYEQYF. CDR3 bases: TGTGCCAGCAGTGGCCCGGAGGGCGGGAACTACTACGAGCAGTACTTC. The chain links TRBV25-1 to TRBJ2-7; D is possibly TRBD2 (6 bases). V lost 4 bases to trimming and J lost 3 bases, with 19 bases between them. The V gene's germline CDR1 is MGHDK and CDR2 SYGVNS. CDR3 length equals 16 residues.